The clone carrying this TCR beta chain has a single count. Terminally differentiated effector memory CD45RA+ cells were excluded by CCR7 positive selection of CD45RO-negative cells. The data belong to a study of shared clonotypes between healthy human individuals. Data came from immunoSEQ multiplex PCR; TCRdb stores just in-frame clones and leaves some out. This sample has roughly 1,800,000 clones, with 85% to 95% found just once. CDR3 size: 15 residues. Germline-derived CDR1 and CDR2 are SGHRS and YFSETQ. The V gene lost 3 bases and the J gene lost 4 bases, with 16 bases spanning the gap. The chain couples TRBV5-1 to TRBJ2-5, with D tentatively TRBD1 (5 bases). The sequenced material came from naive CD8+ T cells sorted from blood. The clonotype was recovered from a man aged 18 to 30 in good health. The CDR3 coding sequence is TGCGCCAGCAGCTCCGAGTACGACAGCCCAGAGACCCAGTACTTC. Protein product: CASSSEYDSPETQYF.